The entry that follows covers one T cell receptor beta chain sequence. The record originates from a study of blood T cell repertoires in COVID-19. For the study at large: From the United States, Italy and Spain came samples of acute and convalescent COVID-19. The cDNA or gDNA used as material had been derived from T cells, B-cell-depleted T cells, or PBMCs.

In the original analysis: The assay estimated nucleated cells by amplifying reference gene primers. TCRdb's table, derived via immunoSEQ multiplex PCR, lists solely in-frame clones and lacks some. V and J calls and clone size are copied from that table; D and trimming were computed from the DNA. Counted here are 100,000 to 120,000 clones, around 68% occurring once; the ten biggest clones make up approximately 8%. V lost 5 bases, J lost 4 bases, and 8 bases stayed unmatched. This CDR3 is 15 amino acids long. The germline CDR1 and CDR2 sequences are SGHTS and YDEGEE. This chain joins TRBV5-8 and TRBJ1-3, with 8 bases lining up with TRBD1. The sequenced material came from peripheral blood. The sequence was obtained from a woman aged 55-75 years with acute or convalescent COVID-19. CDR3 nucleotide sequence: TGTGCCAGCAGAAACATAGGACAGGGCGGAAACACCATATATTTT. Translation: CASRNIGQGGNTIYF.